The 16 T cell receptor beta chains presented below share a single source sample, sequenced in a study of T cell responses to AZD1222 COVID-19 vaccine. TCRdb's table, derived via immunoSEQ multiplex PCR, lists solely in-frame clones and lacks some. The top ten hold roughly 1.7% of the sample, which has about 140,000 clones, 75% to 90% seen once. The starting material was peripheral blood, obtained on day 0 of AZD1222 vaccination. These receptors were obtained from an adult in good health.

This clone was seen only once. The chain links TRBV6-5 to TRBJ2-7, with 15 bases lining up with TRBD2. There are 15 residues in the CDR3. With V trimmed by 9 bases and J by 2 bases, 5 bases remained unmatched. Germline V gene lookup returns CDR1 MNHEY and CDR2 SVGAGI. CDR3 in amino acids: CASGTSGRTTYEQYF. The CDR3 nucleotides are TGTGCCAGTGGGACTAGCGGGAGGACCACCTACGAGCAGTACTTC.

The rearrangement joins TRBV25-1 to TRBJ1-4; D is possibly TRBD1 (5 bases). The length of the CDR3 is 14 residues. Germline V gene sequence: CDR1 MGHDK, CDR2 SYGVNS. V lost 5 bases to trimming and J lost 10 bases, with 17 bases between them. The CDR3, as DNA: TGTGCCAGCAGTCTCGAGGGGCGGCATAGAAAACTGTTTTTT. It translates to CASSLEGRHRKLFF.

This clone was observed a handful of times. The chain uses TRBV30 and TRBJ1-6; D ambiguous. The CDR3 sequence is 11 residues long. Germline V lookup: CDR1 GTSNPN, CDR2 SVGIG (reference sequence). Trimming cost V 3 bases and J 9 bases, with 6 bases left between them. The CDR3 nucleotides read TGTGCCTGGAGACTAGGTTCACCCCTCCACTTT. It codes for CAWRLGSPLHF.

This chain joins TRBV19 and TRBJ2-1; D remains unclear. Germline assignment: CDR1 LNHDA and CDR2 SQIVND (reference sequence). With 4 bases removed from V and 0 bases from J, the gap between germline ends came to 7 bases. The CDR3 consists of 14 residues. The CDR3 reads CASSTGYSYNEQFF. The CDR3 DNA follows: TGTGCCAGTAGTACGGGTTACTCCTACAATGAGCAGTTCTTC.

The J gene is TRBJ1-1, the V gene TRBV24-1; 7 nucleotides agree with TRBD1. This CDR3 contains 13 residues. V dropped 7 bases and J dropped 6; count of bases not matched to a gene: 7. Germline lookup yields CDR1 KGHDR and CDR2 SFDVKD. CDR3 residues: CATRPQGVAEAFF. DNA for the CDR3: TGTGCCACCAGACCTCAGGGGGTGGCTGAAGCTTTCTTT.

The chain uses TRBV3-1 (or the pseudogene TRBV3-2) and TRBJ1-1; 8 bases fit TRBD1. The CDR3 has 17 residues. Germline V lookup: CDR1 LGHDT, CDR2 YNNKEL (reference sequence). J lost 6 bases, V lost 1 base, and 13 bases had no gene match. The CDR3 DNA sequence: TGTGCCAGCAGCCAAGCTGCCCAGGGGGCGAGGAGGGCTGAAGCTTTCTTT. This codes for CASSQAAQGARRAEAFF.

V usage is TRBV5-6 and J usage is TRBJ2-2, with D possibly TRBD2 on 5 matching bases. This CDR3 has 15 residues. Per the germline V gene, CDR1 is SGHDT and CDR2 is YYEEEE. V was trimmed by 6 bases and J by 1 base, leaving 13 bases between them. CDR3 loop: CASTGVHQNTGELFF. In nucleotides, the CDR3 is TGTGCCAGCACCGGGGTGCACCAGAACACCGGGGAGCTGTTTTTT.

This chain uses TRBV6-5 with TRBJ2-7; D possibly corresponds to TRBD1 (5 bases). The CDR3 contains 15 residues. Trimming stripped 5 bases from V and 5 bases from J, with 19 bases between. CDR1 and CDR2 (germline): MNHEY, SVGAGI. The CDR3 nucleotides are TGTGCCAGCAGTCTGAGGTCCAGGGTAAAGAACGAGCAGTACTTC. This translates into CASSLRSRVKNEQYF.

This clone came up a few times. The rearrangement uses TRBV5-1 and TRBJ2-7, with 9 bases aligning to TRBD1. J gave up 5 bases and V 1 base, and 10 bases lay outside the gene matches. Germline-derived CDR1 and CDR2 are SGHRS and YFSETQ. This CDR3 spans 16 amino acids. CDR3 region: CASSLLVGTGPHEQYF. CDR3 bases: TGCGCCAGCAGCTTGTTAGTCGGGACAGGGCCCCACGAGCAGTACTTC.

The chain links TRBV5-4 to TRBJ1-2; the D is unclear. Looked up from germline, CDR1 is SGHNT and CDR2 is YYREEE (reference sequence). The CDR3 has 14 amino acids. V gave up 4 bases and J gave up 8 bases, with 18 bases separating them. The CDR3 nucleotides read TGTGCCAGCAGCCCCTTAGCGGGCGGGAGAGGCTACACCTTC. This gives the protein CASSPLAGGRGYTF.

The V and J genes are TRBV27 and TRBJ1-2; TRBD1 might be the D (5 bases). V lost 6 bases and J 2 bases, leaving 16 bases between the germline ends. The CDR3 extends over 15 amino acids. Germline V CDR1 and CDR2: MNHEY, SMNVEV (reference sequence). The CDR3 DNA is TGTGCCAGCAGGATTTCCAGGGAGGGGAACTATGGCTACACCTTC. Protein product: CASRISREGNYGYTF.

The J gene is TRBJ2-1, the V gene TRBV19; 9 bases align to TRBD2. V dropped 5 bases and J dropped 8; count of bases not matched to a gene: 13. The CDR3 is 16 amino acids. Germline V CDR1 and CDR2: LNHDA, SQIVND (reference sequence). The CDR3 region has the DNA TGTGCCAGTAGTTACCCGATAGCGGGAGCTAGCGATGAGCAGTTCTTC. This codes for CASSYPIAGASDEQFF. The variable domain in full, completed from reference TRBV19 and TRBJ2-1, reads DGGITQSPKYLFRKEGQNVTLSCEQNLNHDAMYWYRQDPGQGLRLIYYSQIVNDFQKGDIAEGYSVSREKKESFPLTVTSAQKNPTAFYLCASSYPIAGASDEQFFGPGTRLTVL.

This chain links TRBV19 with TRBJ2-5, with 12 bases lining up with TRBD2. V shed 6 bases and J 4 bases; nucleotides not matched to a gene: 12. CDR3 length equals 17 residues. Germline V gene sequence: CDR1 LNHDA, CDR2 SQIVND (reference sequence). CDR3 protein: CASSTAEGLAGIETQYF. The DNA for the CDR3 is TGTGCCAGTAGCACCGCCGAAGGACTAGCGGGGATAGAGACCCAGTACTTC.

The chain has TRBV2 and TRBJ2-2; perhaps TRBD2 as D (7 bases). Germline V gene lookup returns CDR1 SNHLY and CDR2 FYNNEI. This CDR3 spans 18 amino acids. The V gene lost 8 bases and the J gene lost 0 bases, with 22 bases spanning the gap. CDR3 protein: CASSGAGAQVSNTGELFF. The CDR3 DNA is TGTGCCAGCTCTGGCGCGGGGGCCCAGGTTTCGAACACCGGGGAGCTGTTTTTT.

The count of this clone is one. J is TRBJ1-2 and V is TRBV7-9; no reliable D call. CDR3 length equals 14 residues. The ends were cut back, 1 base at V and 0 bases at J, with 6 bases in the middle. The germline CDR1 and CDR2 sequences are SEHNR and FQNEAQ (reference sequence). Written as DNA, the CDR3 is TGTGCCAGCAGCTTAGGGGGAGCTAACTATGGCTACACCTTC. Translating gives CASSLGGANYGYTF.

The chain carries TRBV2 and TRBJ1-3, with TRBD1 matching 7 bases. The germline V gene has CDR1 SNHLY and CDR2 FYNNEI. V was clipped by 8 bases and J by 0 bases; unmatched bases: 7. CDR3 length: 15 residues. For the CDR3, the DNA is TGTGCCAGCCGCCGACAGGGCTCCTCTGGAAACACCATATATTTT. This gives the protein CASRRQGSSGNTIYF.